This entry is about one T cell receptor beta chain. Only in-frame clones appear in the TCRdb table, and some are missing; sequencing was by immunoSEQ multiplex PCR. The table has some 16,000 clones, 70% to 90% seen once. The CDR3 sequence is 15 residues long. V was pared by 3 bases and J by 2 bases, with 12 bases between. Germline V CDR1 and CDR2: MGHRA, YSYEKL. The sample is drawn from a study of T cell changes during pregnancy in multiple sclerosis. The sequence came from a female donor in good health, enrolled as a control in a pregnancy study. Sequencing used CD8+ T cells from peripheral blood mononuclear cells, obtained in the second trimester of pregnancy. The rearrangement joins TRBV4-1 to TRBJ2-3; possibly TRBD2 for D (6 bases). CDR3 protein: CASSQGLGTTDTQYF. CDR3 DNA sequence: TGCGCCAGCAGCCAGGGACTTGGGACCACAGATACGCAGTATTTT.